This is a list of T cell receptor beta chains from one sample in a study of blood T cell repertoires in COVID-19. Repertoires were generated with immunoSEQ multiplex PCR, while TCRdb's copy carries only in-frame clones and drops some. The table has 200,000 to 250,000 clones, around 89% seen once. The sample taken for sequencing was peripheral blood. These receptors were collected from a man aged 25-45 years with COVID-19, enrolled during active disease. CDR3s include the opening cysteine and the closing phenylalanine or tryptophan. A D gene is named only where the DNA matches it firmly. Not all rows give a size; the values are once, few, many and, for expanded clones, a class.

clone_size	d_call	v_call	j_call	cdr3_nt	cdr3_aa
-	TRBD1	TRBV7-8	TRBJ1-1	TGTGCCAGCACCTTTCTGCAGGGGGGGAACACTGAAGCTTTCTTT	CASTFLQGGNTEAFF
-	-	TRBV19	TRBJ1-1	TGTGCCAGTAGGGACCAGGGTTTGAACACTGAAGCTTTCTTT	CASRDQGLNTEAFF
-	-	TRBV3-1/TRBV3-2	TRBJ2-3	TGTGCCAGCAGCCGGACCAGCGGAACCTCGATCACAGATACGCAGTATTTT	CASSRTSGTSITDTQYF
-	-	TRBV19	TRBJ1-1	TGTGCCAGTAAAGAACGGGGGGCGGAAACTGAAGCTTTCTTT	CASKERGAETEAFF
-	-	TRBV7-3	TRBJ2-1	TGTGCCAGCAGCTTACTTAGGGGTCAGAATTTTGAGCAGTTCTTC	CASSLLRGQNFEQFF
-	TRBD1	TRBV14	TRBJ2-7	TGTGCCAGCAGCCAAGCACTTGGGGCGAAGGGGGCGTCCTACGAGCAGTACTTC	CASSQALGAKGASYEQYF
-	-	TRBV11-3	TRBJ2-7	TGTGCCAGCAGCGCTAGGGGAGGTCAAGGAGAACGCGAGCAGTACTTC	CASSARGGQGEREQYF
few	TRBD2	TRBV5-1	TRBJ2-2	TGCGCCAGTAGAGCGGGGCCCAACACCGGGGAGCTGTTTTTT	CASRAGPNTGELFF
-	-	TRBV4-1	TRBJ1-4	TGCGCCAGCAGCCAAGAGTTTCGTTCCGCGGCTAATGAAAAACTGTTTTTT	CASSQEFRSAANEKLFF
-	-	TRBV3-1/TRBV3-2	TRBJ1-2	TGTGCCAGCAGCCCCCCGGGGGGTAACTATGGCTACACCTTC	CASSPPGGNYGYTF
-	TRBD1	TRBV4-1	TRBJ2-5	TGCGCCAGCAGCCAACTCGACAGGGTGGGACAAGAGACCCAGTACTTC	CASSQLDRVGQETQYF
-	-	TRBV9	TRBJ1-6	TGTGCCAGCAGCGAGGACAGCATTAATTCACCCCTCCACTTT	CASSEDSINSPLHF
-	TRBD1	TRBV6-5	TRBJ2-7	TGTGCCAGCAGGGGACAGCTATCCTACGAGCAGTACTTC	CASRGQLSYEQYF
-	TRBD1	TRBV28	TRBJ1-2	TGTGCCAGTCACGAGGGACTTCAGGGGGCACATGGCTACACCTTC	CASHEGLQGAHGYTF
-	TRBD1	TRBV5-1	TRBJ2-7	TGCGCCAGCACTGATGGAGCCGGGACAGCCACAGGGGAGCAGTACTTC	CASTDGAGTATGEQYF
-	-	TRBV6-2/TRBV6-3	TRBJ2-3	TGTGCCAGCAACCCAAGCATCACAGATACGCAGTATTTT	CASNPSITDTQYF
once	-	TRBV29-1	TRBJ2-7	TGCAGCGTTGAAGGTTGGGAGACAGGCTTATTGGACGAGCAGTACTTC	CSVEGWETGLLDEQYF
-	-	TRBV28	TRBJ1-1	TGTGCCACCCTTGGACAGAGGACTGAAGCTTTCTTT	CATLGQRTEAFF
-	-	TRBV19	TRBJ1-2	TGTGCCAGTAGTATAGAAGCCGTCTATGGCTACACCTTC	CASSIEAVYGYTF
-	-	TRBV18	TRBJ2-3	TGTGCCAGCTCACGGCCCGGGGTGCGGGCAACAGATACGCAGTATTTT	CASSRPGVRATDTQYF
-	TRBD1	TRBV5-5	TRBJ1-2	TGTGCCAGCAGCTTAAGGTCAGGGGGCGGCTATGGCTACACCTTC	CASSLRSGGGYGYTF
-	-	TRBV6-6	TRBJ1-2	TGTGCCAGCAGCCCGTTGGGGCCCGAAGTGTACGGCTACACCTTC	CASSPLGPEVYGYTF
-	TRBD2	TRBV24-1	TRBJ2-1	TGTGCCACCAGTGAGCCCGGGACTAGCGCCTACAATGAGCAGTTCTTC	CATSEPGTSAYNEQFF
-	TRBD2	TRBV28	TRBJ2-7	TGTGCCAGCAGTTTCGGGGGGTTATACGAGCAGTACTTC	CASSFGGLYEQYF
-	-	TRBV7-9	TRBJ1-3	TGTGCCAGCAGCTTAGTCGGCTCTGGAAACACCATATATTTT	CASSLVGSGNTIYF
-	-	TRBV10-3	TRBJ1-4	TGTGCCATCAGTGAGTCGAGTCCAGGGACTAATGAAAAACTGTTTTTT	CAISESSPGTNEKLFF
-	-	TRBV4-1	TRBJ2-3	TGCGCCAGCAGCCAAGAGGACTTAAGCATCGGCACAGATACGCAGTATTTT	CASSQEDLSIGTDTQYF
-	-	TRBV27	TRBJ1-1	TGTGCCAGCAAGCTGGGACTGGCGAACACTGAAGCTTTCTTT	CASKLGLANTEAFF
-	-	TRBV12-5	TRBJ2-7	TGTGCTAGTGGTTTGTCCACCCGCCGGGCCGAGGGACAGTACTTC	CASGLSTRRAEGQYF
-	TRBD2	TRBV18	TRBJ2-7	TGTGCCAGCGCCACCGGGACTAGCGGGAGAGGTGAGCAGTACTTC	CASATGTSGRGEQYF